Sequencing of this TCR beta chain was carried out in a study of CD4 T cells in relation to SARS-CoV-2 and coronaviruses. CD4+ T cells from unexposed donors were obtained before the COVID-19 pandemic (2011-2018). After approximately 10 days of culture, CD4+ T cells were isolated. On days 3 and 7, cultures got half fresh IL-2 medium. The CDR3 length is 14 residues. In germline, CDR1 is SGHNT, CDR2 YYREEE (reference sequence). The V and J ends lost 2 bases and 10 bases, in that order; junction bases with no gene match: 6. This clone was observed a handful of times. What it binds is unknown. Using immunoSEQ multiplex PCR, the repertoire was profiled, and TCRdb retains in-frame clones only, with some absent. Among roughly 30,000 clones, 74% were seen once, and the ten largest hold roughly 23%.

This chain joins TRBV5-4 and TRBJ1-1, with 12 positions matching TRBD1. This TCR was sampled from a human donor in good health. The material sequenced was CD4+ T cells from PBMCs, cultured in vitro. Here the CDR3 reads CASSFPGQGAGAFF. DNA for the CDR3: TGTGCCAGCAGCTTTCCGGGACAGGGGGCTGGAGCTTTCTTT.